This TCR beta chain appears in the sequencing data of a study of HIV-infected patients and healthy controls. This clonotype was seen at least ten times. The antigen is not known. No cell fractionation was done, so the repertoire covers all unsorted peripheral blood T cells. Reverse transcription used around 500 ng RNA and constant-region primers for alpha and beta. Using multiplexing indices, alpha and beta chain libraries were generated apart by chain-specific third strand synthesis. The library got P5 and P7 elements plus a second index, then a roughly 24-cycle PCR. From the 5' RACE reads, TCRdb called clonotypes with MiXCR, one entry per CDR3 protein. The table records roughly 11,000 distinct CDR3 sequences, about 5.1% of them present only once. Findings and limits, study-wide: Eight alpha and eight beta V genes differed significantly in mean usage between HIV-infected patients and controls. Compared with healthy controls, HIV-infected patients showed less CDR3 sharing between individuals.

Sequencing was done on a sample of blood. The TCR originated in an adult in good health.

CDR3 residues: CASRRSGGNQETQYF. The CDR3 DNA reads TGTGCCAGCAGACGGTCCGGGGGGAACCAAGAGACCCAGTACTTC. The V call is TRBV11-2, the J call TRBJ2-5; 7 bases fit TRBD2. The germline gives CDR1 SGHAT, CDR2 FQNNGV. V dropped 6 bases and J dropped 0; count of bases not matched to a gene: 7. The CDR3 has 15 residues.